This T cell receptor (beta chain) was sequenced in a study of OX40 agonist ivuxolimab in advanced cancers. Study context: Among those enrolled, mean age was about 58 years (range about 23 to 85) and less than 90% were male. General study findings and limits: On average, a greater number of expanded clones characterised CD8+ T cells relative to CD4+. Clonal expansion from baseline to week 6 occurred in both CD4+ and CD8+ T cells.

The table came from immunoSEQ multiplex PCR; TCRdb's copy has only in-frame clones and leaves some out. The sample has around 60,000 clones; 86% are singletons. Per the germline V gene, CDR1 is SGDLS and CDR2 is YYNGEE. V lost 0 bases to trimming and J lost 1 base, with 13 bases between them. The CDR3 is made up of 16 amino acids. A remark on this clone: The antigen is not known.

Patients were ineligible given autoimmune disease history or systemic immunosuppression. This TCR came from an adult with an advanced solid tumor such as melanoma, head and neck, liver or kidney cancer. Sequenced material: CD4+ or CD8+ T cells sorted from blood, taken in a trial of the OX40 agonist ivuxolimab. The chain links TRBV9 to TRBJ1-1; D ambiguous. The DNA of the CDR3 is TGTGCCAGCAGCGTAGAGGCCGCAGTGCGGAACACTGAAGCTTTCTTT. Residues: CASSVEAAVRNTEAFF.